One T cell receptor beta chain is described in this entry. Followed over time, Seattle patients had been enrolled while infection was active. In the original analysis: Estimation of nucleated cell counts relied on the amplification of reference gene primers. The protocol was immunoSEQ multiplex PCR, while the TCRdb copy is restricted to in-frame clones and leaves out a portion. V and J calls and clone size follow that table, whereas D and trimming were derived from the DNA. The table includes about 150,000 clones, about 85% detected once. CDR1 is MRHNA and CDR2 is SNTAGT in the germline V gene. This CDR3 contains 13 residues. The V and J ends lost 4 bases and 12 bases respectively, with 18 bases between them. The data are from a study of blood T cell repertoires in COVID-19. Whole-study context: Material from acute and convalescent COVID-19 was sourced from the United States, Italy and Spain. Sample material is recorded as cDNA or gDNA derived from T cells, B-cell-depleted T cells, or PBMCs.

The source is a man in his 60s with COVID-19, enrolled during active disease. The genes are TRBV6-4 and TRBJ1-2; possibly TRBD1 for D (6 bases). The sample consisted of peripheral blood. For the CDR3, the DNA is TGTGCCAGCAGTGCCCCAAGGACAGAGGAAAACACCTTC. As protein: CASSAPRTEENTF.